Described below is a single T cell receptor (beta chain) sequence and its context. What this receptor recognizes is not known. No clone much larger than this one lies a single base away; base qualities are absent. About 18-55 mg of tumor tissue was diced, and more than 2.5 ug of DNA was typically obtained. The study profiled bulk TCR beta-chain repertoires in matched peripheral blood, tumor and adjacent normal breast tissue taken from about 16 patients with early-stage breast cancer. After resection, visually identified tumor tissue was excised and placed in prechilled RNAlater. Tumor tissue (roughly 18-50 mg) was diced and then homogenized with a TissueLyser II in RLTplus buffer containing beta-mercaptoethanol and antifoaming agent. Genomic DNA was extracted with the Qiagen AllPrep DNA/RNA Mini kit. Reading from cysteine to phenylalanine, the CDR3 counts 14 amino acids. Only CDR3 DNA is held: 42 bases, read in frame from base 1. CDR1 and CDR2, looked up from the germline V gene (reference sequence), are MNHNY and SVGAGI. Trimming at the junction amounts to 6 bases on V and 5 bases on J, and the germline ends lie 16 bases apart.

This sample is part of a study of early stage breast cancer tumors (dated by TCRdb to the late 2010s). In the study overall: Of the roughly 15 invasive breast tumors, around twelve were found to be estrogen receptor-positive, progesterone receptor-positive and HER2-negative. Of the roughly twelve ER+/PR+/HER2- tumors, eight were classified as invasive ductal carcinomas and four as invasive lobular carcinomas. The samples as a whole yielded a few million detected templates, corresponding to nearly 1,100,000 unique clonotypes. The average read coverage per sample was approximately 10-fold.

Two independent genomic DNA replicates were amplified for each sample, with roughly 0.5 ug used for blood and approximately 1.5 ug for tumor or normal breast. Following the manufacturer's instructions, the ImmunoSeq Intro kit was used to carry out TCRB sequencing on genomic DNA. Multiplex PCR was run for roughly 29 cycles using proprietary primers and spike-in control sequences for absolute quantification. Single-end 150-bp reads were used to sequence an 87-bp fragment covering the CDR3 and the flanking V and J genes. Each lane of an Illumina MiSeq running version 3.0 chemistry carried seven multiplexed samples, with two replicates apiece. As for the authors' bioinformatics: The vendor's proprietary pipeline handled the raw data processing, merging both replicates into a single result for each sample. A clonotype was defined as productive rearrangements that share the same V-gene family, CDR3 amino acid sequence and J-gene segment. Clonality was computed as 1 minus the normalized Shannon entropy (Pielou evenness) of TCRB abundances. To estimate T cell density, the total number of templates was divided by the input cell count, which was inferred from how much DNA went in. Recon was used with default parameters to estimate total repertoire diversity and clonality. A clonotype was considered tumor-enriched if its abundance in tumor exceeded 0.1% and was at least 32-fold higher than its abundance in normal breast. Drawn from immuneACCESS, this table holds only the in-frame rearrangements with V and J called that TCRdb kept. Clones are partly lost; checked studies trace under half to an unresolved V gene and leave the rest unexplained. The DNA was the basis for D and trimming; V, J and clone size are from that table. Across this sample there are about 9,600 clones, with 66% seen only once. The top ten clones comprise more than 6% of the sample.

Broad study findings and their caveats: Repertoires from blood and normal breast were more alike than repertoires from blood and tumor, and in about 90% of the 16 patients, comparing each tissue with blood separated tumor from normal. Roughly 2.7-fold higher T cell density and higher clonality were observed in tumors than in adjacent normal breast tissue. Chain pairing and functional markers such as CD4, CD8 and FOXP3 were missed by bulk genomic DNA sequencing of unsorted cells. Enriched TCRB sequences shared across patients were found to be mostly commonly generated sequences that were unlikely to play an important role in the tumor microenvironment. The small cohort size prevented analysis by tumor subtype.

The sequenced sample consisted of breast tumor tissue. This TCR came from a person between 45 and 65 years old with breast cancer. Recombination linked TRBV6-6 to TRBJ2-5; no D gene call is confident. The CDR3 sequence is CASSHSNTLETQYF. The DNA sequence follows: TGTGCCAGCAGCCACTCGAACACATTGGAGACCCAGTACTTC.